Following are 7 T cell receptor beta chains from one sample sequenced in a study of cytomegalovirus exposure and HLA in healthy donors. Primers included in the PCR were 60 Vbeta and 13 Jbeta primers. Assay: immunoSEQ multiplex PCR; the TCRdb copy retains only in-frame clones and omits some. The sample includes 120,000 or so clones, about four fifths seen only once; the top ten take approximately 0.97%. Material: PBMCs. Receptor source: a human donor in good health.

The gene calls are TRBV28 and TRBJ1-5; TRBD1 aligns across 8 bases. This CDR3 contains 15 residues. Germline lookup yields CDR1 MDHEN and CDR2 SYDVKM. J lost 5 bases, V lost 9 bases, and 12 bases had no gene match. Here the CDR3 DNA reads TGTGCCAGTACGACGACAGGGGAAGGGGATCAGCCCCAGCATTTT. This translates into CASTTTGEGDQPQHF. Full variable domain (remainder filled in from reference TRBV28 and TRBJ1-5): DVKVTQSSRYLVKRTGEKVFLECVQDMDHENMFWYRQDPGLGLRLIYFSYDVKMKEKGDIPEGYSVSREKKERFSLILESASTNQTSMYLCASTTTGEGDQPQHFGDGTRLSIL.

J is TRBJ1-3 and V is TRBV11-2, with D unresolved. There are 13 residues in the CDR3. Trimming pared 4 bases from V and 4 bases from J, leaving 8 bases between. The germline gives CDR1 SGHAT, CDR2 FQNNGV. In DNA form, the CDR3 reads TGTGCCAGCAGCTGGCTTGAAGGAAACACCATATATTTT. This translates into CASSWLEGNTIYF.

The rearrangement joins TRBV5-8 to TRBJ1-1; 8 bases line up with TRBD1. The CDR3 sequence is 14 residues long. The germline CDR1 and CDR2 sequences are SGHTS and YDEGEE. After removal of 1 base from V and 1 base from J, the junction contained 0 bases not matched to a gene. The chain's CDR3 is CASSLTGGNTEAFF. The CDR3 nucleotides read TGTGCCAGCAGCTTGACAGGGGGGAACACTGAAGCTTTCTTT.

The chain joins TRBV5-1 to TRBJ2-5; D may be TRBD1 (5 bases). Germline lookup yields CDR1 SGHRS and CDR2 YFSETQ. The CDR3 spans 16 residues. The ends were cut back, 4 bases at V and 1 base at J, with 17 bases in the middle. DNA for the CDR3: TGCGCCAGCAGCCCTACTGGGGCGATGTCCCAAGAGACCCAGTACTTC. Protein: CASSPTGAMSQETQYF.

V and J are TRBV11-3 and TRBJ2-1; perhaps TRBD2 as D (6 bases). V lost 0 bases and J 0 bases, leaving 6 bases between the germline ends. CDR3 length equals 15 residues. In germline, CDR1 is SGHNT, CDR2 YENEEA. DNA of the CDR3: TGTGCCAGCAGCTTAGACGGGGGCTCCTACAATGAGCAGTTCTTC. Amino acids: CASSLDGGSYNEQFF.

This chain links TRBV10-1 with TRBJ1-6; D not resolved. Germline-derived CDR1 and CDR2 are WNHNN and SYGVQD (reference sequence). Trimming took off 4 bases at V and 4 bases at J, with 8 bases between the two ends. CDR3 length equals 14 residues. The CDR3 DNA reads TGCGCCAGCAGTGCAGGAGGGTATAATTCACCCCTCCACTTT. It translates to CASSAGGYNSPLHF.

V gene TRBV12-5 combines with J gene TRBJ1-5; D is perhaps TRBD1 (5 bases). Trimming removed 1 base at V and 3 bases at J, with 7 bases between. The germline gives CDR1 LGHNT, CDR2 FRNRAP. The CDR3 is made up of 14 amino acids. The CDR3 reads CASGLGGVNQPQHF. The CDR3 nucleotides are TGTGCTAGTGGTTTGGGGGGCGTCAATCAGCCCCAGCATTTT.